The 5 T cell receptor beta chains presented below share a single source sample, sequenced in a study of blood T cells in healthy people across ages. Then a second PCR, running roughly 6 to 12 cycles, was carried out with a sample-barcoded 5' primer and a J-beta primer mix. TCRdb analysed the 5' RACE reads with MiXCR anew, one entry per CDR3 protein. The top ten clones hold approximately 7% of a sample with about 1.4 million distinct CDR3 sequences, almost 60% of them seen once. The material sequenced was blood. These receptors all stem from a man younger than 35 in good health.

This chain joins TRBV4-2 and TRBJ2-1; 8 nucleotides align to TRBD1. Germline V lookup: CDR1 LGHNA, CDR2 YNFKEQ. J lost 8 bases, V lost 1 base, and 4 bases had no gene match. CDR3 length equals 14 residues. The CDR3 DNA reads TGTGCCAGCAGCCAAGCGGACAGGGAGGATGAGCAGTTCTTC. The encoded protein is CASSQADREDEQFF.

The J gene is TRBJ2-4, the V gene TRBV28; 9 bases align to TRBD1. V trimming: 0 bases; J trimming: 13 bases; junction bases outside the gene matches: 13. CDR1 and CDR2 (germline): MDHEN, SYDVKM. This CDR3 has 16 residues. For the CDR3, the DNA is TGTGCCAGCAGTTTATGGGGGACAGGGAAGGAAAGAGAGCAGTACTTC. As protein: CASSLWGTGKEREQYF.

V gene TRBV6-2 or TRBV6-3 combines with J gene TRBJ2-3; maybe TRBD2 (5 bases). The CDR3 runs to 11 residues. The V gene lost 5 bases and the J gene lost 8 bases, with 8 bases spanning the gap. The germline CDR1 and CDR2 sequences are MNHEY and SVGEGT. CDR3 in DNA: TGTGCCAGCAGTACCGCGGGTACGCAGTATTTT. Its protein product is CASSTAGTQYF.

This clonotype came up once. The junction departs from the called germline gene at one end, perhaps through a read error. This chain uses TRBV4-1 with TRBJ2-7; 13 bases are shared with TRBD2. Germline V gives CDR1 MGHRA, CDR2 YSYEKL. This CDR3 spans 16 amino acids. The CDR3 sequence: CANSQGLAGANNEQYF. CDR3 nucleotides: TGCGCCAACAGCCAAGGACTAGCGGGGGCTAACAATGAGCAGTACTTC.

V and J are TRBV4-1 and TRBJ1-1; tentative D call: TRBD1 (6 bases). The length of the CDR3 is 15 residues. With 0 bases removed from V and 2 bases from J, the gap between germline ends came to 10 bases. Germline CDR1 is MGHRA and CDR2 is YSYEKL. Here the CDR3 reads CASSQEWTANTEAFF. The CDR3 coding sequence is TGCGCCAGCAGCCAAGAATGGACAGCAAACACTGAAGCTTTCTTT.